The following is a T cell receptor beta chain sequence with its context. The antigen is undetermined. This record comes from a study of regulatory dendritic cells for organ transplantation. Produced via immunoSEQ multiplex PCR; TCRdb's table is partial and in-frame only. The sample gives 10,000 to 11,000 clones, over 80% of which show up once; approximately 2.4% is in the top ten. The CDR3 loop spans 13 amino acids. The V and J ends lost 8 bases and 5 bases, in that order; junction bases with no gene match: 6. Germline-derived CDR1 and CDR2 are MGHDK and SYGVNS. Allogeneic regulatory or mature dendritic cells were co-cultured for approximately 5 days with CFSE-labeled sorted T cells at 1:10. Findings and caveats of the study: Memory CD8+ clonal expansion seemed more limited with regulatory than mature dendritic cells.

This sequence was found in a human donor in good health. The J gene is TRBJ2-5, the V gene TRBV25-1, with 9 bases that match TRBD1. Sequencing used memory CD4+ T cells from blood cultured with dendritic cells. Subset of the sample: CD45RO+ memory T cells. The CDR3 DNA sequence: TGTGCCAGCGGCTACGGGACAGGGGAGACCCAGTACTTC. Protein product: CASGYGTGETQYF.